The source of this TCR beta chain is a study of monozygotic twins with inflammatory bowel disease. Study-level findings and limits: Repertoire similarity did not differ between concordant and discordant twins, perhaps due to limited power.

Of note for this clonotype: What it binds is not known.

The study subjected TCRalpha and TCRbeta cDNA to two nested PCRs of approximately 16 and 9 cycles. TCRdb re-called the 5' RACE reads; one entry per CDR3 protein, DNA not given. This sample's table has 200,000 to 250,000 distinct CDR3 sequences. The CDR3 runs to 16 residues. The V gene's germline CDR1 is SGHVS and CDR2 FQNEAQ. The receptor comes from a human donor with ulcerative colitis or Crohn's disease, or a healthy co-twin of an affected twin (not recorded which). The sample comprised blood. This chain links TRBV7-8 with TRBJ2-7; TCRdb lists TRBD1, though no DNA is available to test this call. The CDR3 loop is CASSPISRGLTYEQYF.